This T cell receptor beta chain was sequenced in a study of OX40 agonist ivuxolimab in advanced cancers. Across the study: At doses from 0.01 to 10 mg/kg, patients were given intravenous ivuxolimab every 2 weeks. Enrolled patients in dose escalation had cancers that were hepatocellular carcinoma, melanoma, renal cell or head and neck cancer. Three patients showed partial responses: one hepatocellular carcinoma and two cutaneous melanoma cases. General observations from the study: What antigens the expanded peripheral T cells recognized was never established.

Germline-derived CDR1 and CDR2 are SGHDN and FVKESK. The CDR3 covers 13 residues. Trimming took off 0 bases at V and 9 bases at J, with 6 bases between the two ends. A remark on this clone: Its target is not known.

Libraries were prepared by immunoSEQ multiplex PCR; TCRdb keeps only in-frame clonotypes and omits some of them. The data hold approximately 35,000 clones, with 70% to 85% observed a single time. V and J are TRBV14 and TRBJ1-6; unclear D gene. This clonotype was sampled from an adult with an advanced solid tumor such as melanoma, head and neck, liver or kidney cancer. This sample comprised CD4+ or CD8+ T cells sorted from blood, obtained in a trial of the OX40 agonist ivuxolimab. The CDR3 DNA reads TGTGCCAGCAGCCAAGAAGGTCGTTCACCCCTCCACTTT. Protein: CASSQEGRSPLHF.